The clone carrying this T cell receptor beta chain has at least ten counts. This sample was taken from a study of Graves' ophthalmopathy and Graves' hyperthyroidism. Researchers took RNA transcripts and amplified TCR beta CDR3 regions from them. The first-round RT-PCR employed HTBI primers together with the Qiagen OneStep RT-PCR kit. A multiplex PCR was then performed as the second round. Using its own MiXCR run on the multiplex PCR reads, TCRdb lists one record per CDR3 protein. The data show about 390,000 distinct CDR3 sequences, approximately 18% seen once. The length of the CDR3 is 13 residues. Germline CDR1 and CDR2: DFQATT and SNEGSKA (reference sequence). Trimming removed 4 bases from V and 3 bases from J, with 13 bases in between. Exclusion criteria comprised other autoimmune diseases, uncontrolled infections, pregnancy or lactation in patients. The PBMCs were taken from approximately 11 ml of fresh peripheral blood.

The genes are TRBV20-1 and TRBJ2-7, with D uncertain. The sequenced sample was peripheral blood. The source of this sequence is an adult woman with stable Graves' hyperthyroidism. CDR3 loop: CSATLLGSYEQYF. For the CDR3, the DNA is TGCAGTGCTACCCTACTGGGAAGCTACGAGCAGTACTTC.